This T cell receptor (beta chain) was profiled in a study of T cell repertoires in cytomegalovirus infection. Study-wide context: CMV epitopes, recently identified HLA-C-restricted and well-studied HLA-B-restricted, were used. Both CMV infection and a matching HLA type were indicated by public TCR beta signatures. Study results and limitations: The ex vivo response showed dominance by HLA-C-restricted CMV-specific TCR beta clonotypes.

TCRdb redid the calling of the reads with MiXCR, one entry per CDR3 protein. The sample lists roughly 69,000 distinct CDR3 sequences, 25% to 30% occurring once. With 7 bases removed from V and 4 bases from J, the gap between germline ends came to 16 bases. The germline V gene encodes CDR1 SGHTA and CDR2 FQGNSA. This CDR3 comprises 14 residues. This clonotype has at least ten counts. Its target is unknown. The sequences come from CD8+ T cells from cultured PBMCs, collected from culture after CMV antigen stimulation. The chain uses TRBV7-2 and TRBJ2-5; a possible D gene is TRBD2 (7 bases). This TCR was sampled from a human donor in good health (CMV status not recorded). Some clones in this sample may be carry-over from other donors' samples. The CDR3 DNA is TGTGCCAGCACCCCCACCGGGGGGCTAGAGACCCAGTACTTC. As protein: CASTPTGGLETQYF. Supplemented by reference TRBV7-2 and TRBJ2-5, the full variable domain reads GAGVSQSPSNKVTEKGKDVELRCDPISGHTALYWYRQSLGQGLEFLIYFQGNSAPDKSGLPSDRFSAERTGGSVSTLTIQRTQQEDSAVYLCASTPTGGLETQYFGPGTRLLVL.